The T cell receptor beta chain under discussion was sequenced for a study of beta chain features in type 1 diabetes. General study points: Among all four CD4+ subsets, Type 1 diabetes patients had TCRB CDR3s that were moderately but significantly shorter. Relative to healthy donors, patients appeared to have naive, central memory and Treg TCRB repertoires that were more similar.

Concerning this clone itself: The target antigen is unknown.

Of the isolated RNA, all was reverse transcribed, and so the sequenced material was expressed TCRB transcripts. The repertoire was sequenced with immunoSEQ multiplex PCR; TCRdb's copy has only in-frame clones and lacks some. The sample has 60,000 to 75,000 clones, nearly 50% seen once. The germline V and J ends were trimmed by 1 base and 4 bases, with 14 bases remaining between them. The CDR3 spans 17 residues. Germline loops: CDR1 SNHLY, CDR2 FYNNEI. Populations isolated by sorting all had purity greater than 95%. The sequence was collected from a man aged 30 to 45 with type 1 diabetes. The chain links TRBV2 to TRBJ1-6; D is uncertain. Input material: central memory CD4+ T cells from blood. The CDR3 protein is CASSEVPGSYYNSPLHF. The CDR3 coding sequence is TGTGCCAGCAGTGAAGTCCCCGGGTCATATTATAATTCACCCCTCCACTTT.